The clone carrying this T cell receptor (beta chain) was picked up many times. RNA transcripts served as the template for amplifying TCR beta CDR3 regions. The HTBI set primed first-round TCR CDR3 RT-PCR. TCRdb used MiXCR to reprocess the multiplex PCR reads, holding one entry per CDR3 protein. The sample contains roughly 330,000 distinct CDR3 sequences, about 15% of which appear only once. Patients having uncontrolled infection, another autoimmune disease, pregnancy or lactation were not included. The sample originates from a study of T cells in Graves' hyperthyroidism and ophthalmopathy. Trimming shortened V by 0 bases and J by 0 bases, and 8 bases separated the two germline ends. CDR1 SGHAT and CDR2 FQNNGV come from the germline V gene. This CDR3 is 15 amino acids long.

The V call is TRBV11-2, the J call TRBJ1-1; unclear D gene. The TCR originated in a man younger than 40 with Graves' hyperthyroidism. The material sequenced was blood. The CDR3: CASSLDRAVNTEAFF. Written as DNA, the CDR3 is TGTGCCAGCAGCTTAGATCGTGCGGTGAACACTGAAGCTTTCTTT.